This TCR beta chain was retrieved from a study of T cell clones after liver transplantation. The overall study: TCRbeta sequencing after a pre-transplant mixed lymphocyte reaction identified graft-donor-reactive clones, later tracked in post-transplant blood. Samples came pre-transplant, pre-randomization before withdrawal, and post-randomization after withdrawal ended.

This clone was observed a few times. The target antigen is unknown. Method: immunoSEQ multiplex PCR; TCRdb's copy keeps in-frame clones and lacks some. The sample includes tens of thousands of clones, 70% to 85% of them seen just once. Germline CDR1 is WSHSY and CDR2 is SAAADI. The CDR3 consists of 14 residues. V lost 8 bases and J 4 bases, leaving 18 bases between the germline ends. Study conclusions and caveats: A significant post-transplant drop in circulating graft-donor-reactive CD4 TCRbeta sequences occurred in most of the 8 subjects.

This TCR was sampled from a human patient who received a liver transplant. The T cells may come from the graft donor. V and J are TRBV10-2 and TRBJ2-7; D unclear. The sample in question was CD4+ T cells from blood, obtained approximately 3.5 years after liver transplant. The CDR3 bases are TGCGCCAGCGGAGACCAAGGGCGAACTTACGAGCAGTACTTC. Its translation: CASGDQGRTYEQYF.